This T cell receptor (beta chain) was sequenced during a study of blood T cell repertoires in COVID-19. Study in general: Sites in the United States, Italy and Spain provided acute and convalescent COVID-19 samples. From T cells, B-cell-depleted T cells, or PBMCs came the material, which was cDNA or gDNA.

Germline CDR1 is KGHSH and CDR2 is LQKENI. The CDR3 loop spans 14 amino acids. V shed 5 bases, J shed 0 bases, and the junction held 4 bases outside the gene matches. Study processing details: Amplification with reference gene primers provided the estimates of nucleated cell counts. Only in-frame clones appear in the TCRdb table, and some are missing; sequencing was by immunoSEQ multiplex PCR. Clone size and V and J calls were adopted from that table, with D and trimming inferred from the DNA. The sample has tens of thousands of clones, 75% to 90% seen once. The sequence was obtained from a human donor in a cohort sampled during active COVID-19. The chain employs TRBV18 and TRBJ2-7; 7 positions match TRBD1. The source material was peripheral blood. Here the CDR3 reads CASSTGTASYEQYF. DNA of the CDR3: TGTGCCAGCTCAACAGGGACAGCCTCCTACGAGCAGTACTTC.